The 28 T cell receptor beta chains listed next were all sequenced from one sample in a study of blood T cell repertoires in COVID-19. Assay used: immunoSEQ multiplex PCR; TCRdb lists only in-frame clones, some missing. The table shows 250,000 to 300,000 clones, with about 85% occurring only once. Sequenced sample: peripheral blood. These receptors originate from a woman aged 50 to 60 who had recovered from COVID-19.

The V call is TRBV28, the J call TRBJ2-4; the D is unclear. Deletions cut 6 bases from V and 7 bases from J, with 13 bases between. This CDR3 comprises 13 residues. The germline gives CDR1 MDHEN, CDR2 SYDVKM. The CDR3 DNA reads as TGTGCCAGCAGCCTATCCCGGTCGAACATTCAGTACTTC. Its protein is CASSLSRSNIQYF.

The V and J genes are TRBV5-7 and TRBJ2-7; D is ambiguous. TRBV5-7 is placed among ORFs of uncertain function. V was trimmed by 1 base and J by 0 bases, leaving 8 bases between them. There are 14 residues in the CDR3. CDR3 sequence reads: CASSLCPGSYEQYF. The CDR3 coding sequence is TGTGCCAGCAGCTTGTGTCCAGGCTCCTACGAGCAGTACTTC.

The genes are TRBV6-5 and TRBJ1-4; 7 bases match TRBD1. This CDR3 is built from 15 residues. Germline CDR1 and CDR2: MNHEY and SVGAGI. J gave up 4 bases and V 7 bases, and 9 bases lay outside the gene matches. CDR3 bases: TGTGCCAGCACCACCCGGGACAGTAGTAATGAAAAACTGTTTTTT. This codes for CASTTRDSSNEKLFF.

The CDR3 DNA is TGTGCCACCAGCAGAGGGTTGGAGAGTAACTCCTACAATGAGCAGTTCTTC. This encodes CATSRGLESNSYNEQFF. The chain recombines TRBV15 with TRBJ2-1; D remains ambiguous. CDR1 is LNHNV and CDR2 is YYDKDF in the germline V gene (reference sequence). V dropped 1 base and J dropped 0 bases, with 13 bases sitting between them. This CDR3 is 17 amino acids long.

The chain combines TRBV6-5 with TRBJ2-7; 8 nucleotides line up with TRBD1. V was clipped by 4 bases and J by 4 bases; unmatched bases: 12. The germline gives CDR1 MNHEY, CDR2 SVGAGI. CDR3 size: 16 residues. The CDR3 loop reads CASSSLLGTGLYEQYF. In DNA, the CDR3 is TGTGCCAGCAGTTCCTTATTAGGGACAGGACTATACGAGCAGTACTTC.

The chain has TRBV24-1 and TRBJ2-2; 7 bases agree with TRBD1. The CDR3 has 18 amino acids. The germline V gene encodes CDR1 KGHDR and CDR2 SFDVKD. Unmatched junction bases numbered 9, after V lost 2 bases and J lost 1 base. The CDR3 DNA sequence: TGTGCCACCAGTGATTCAAATTGGACAGGCCGGAACACCGGGGAGCTGTTTTTT. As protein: CATSDSNWTGRNTGELFF.

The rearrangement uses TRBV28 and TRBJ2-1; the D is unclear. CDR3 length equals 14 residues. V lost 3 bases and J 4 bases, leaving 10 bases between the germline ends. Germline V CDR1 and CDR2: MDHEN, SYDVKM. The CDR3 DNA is TGTGCCAGCAGTTTCCGCAGGCTTTACAATGAGCAGTTCTTC. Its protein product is CASSFRRLYNEQFF.

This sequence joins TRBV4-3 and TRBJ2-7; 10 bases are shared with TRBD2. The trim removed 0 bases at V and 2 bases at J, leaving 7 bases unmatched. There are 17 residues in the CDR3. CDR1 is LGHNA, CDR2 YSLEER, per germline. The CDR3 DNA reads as TGCGCCAGCAGCCAAGATGGTCGGCTAGCGGGAGCCTACGAGCAGTACTTC. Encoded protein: CASSQDGRLAGAYEQYF.

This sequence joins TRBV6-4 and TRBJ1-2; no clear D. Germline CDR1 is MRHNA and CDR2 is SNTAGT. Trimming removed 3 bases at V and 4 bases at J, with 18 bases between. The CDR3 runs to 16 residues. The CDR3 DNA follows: TGTGCCAGCAGTGAGAGCGCCATCTCCGGCGCCTATGGCTACACCTTC. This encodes CASSESAISGAYGYTF.

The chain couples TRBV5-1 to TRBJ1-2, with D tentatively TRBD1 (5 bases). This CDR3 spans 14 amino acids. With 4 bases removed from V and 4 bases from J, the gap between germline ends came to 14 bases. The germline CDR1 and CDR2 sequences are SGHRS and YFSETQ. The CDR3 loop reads CASSTPGGAYGYTF. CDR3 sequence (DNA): TGCGCCAGCAGCACCCCCGGGGGTGCCTATGGCTACACCTTC.

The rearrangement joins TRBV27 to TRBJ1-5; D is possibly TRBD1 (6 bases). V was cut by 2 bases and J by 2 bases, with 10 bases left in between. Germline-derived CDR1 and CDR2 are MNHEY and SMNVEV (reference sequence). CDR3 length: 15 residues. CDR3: CASSLEQGRNQPQHF. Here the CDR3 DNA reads TGTGCCAGCAGTTTAGAACAGGGCCGCAATCAGCCCCAGCATTTT.

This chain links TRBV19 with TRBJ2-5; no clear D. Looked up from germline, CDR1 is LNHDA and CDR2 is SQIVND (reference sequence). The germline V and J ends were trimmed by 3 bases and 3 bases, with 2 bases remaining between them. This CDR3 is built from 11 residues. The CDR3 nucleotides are TGTGCCAGTAGTATCAAAGAGACCCAGTACTTC. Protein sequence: CASSIKETQYF.

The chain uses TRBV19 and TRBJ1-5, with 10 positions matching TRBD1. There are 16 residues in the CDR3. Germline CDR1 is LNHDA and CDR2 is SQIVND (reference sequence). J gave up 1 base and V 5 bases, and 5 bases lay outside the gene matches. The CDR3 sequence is CASSYDRGRSNQPQHF. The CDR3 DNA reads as TGTGCCAGTAGTTACGACAGGGGGCGAAGCAATCAGCCCCAGCATTTT.

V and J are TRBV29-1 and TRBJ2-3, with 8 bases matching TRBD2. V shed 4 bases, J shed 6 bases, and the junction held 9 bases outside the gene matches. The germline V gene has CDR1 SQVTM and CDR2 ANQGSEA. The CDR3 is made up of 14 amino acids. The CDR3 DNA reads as TGCAGCGTTGCAATCGGGAGGGTTTTGGATACGCAGTATTTT. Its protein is CSVAIGRVLDTQYF.

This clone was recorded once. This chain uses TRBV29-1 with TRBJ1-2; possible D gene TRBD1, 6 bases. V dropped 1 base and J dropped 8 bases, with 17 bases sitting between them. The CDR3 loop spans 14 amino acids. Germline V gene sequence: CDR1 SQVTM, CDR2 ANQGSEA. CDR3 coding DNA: TGCAGCGTTGAAGCGGACAGCCGGCTTTGGGGCTACACCTTC. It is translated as CSVEADSRLWGYTF.

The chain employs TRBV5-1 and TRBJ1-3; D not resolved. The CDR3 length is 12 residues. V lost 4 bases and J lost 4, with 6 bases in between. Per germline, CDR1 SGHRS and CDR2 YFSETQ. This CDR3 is CASSLDGNTIYF. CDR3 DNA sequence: TGCGCCAGCAGCCTAGACGGAAACACCATATATTTT.

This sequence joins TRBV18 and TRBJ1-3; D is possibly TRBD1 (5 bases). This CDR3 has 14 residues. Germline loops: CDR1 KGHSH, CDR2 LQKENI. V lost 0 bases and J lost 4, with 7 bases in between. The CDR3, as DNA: TGTGCCAGCTCACCACCGTCAGGGGGAAACACCATATATTTT. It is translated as CASSPPSGGNTIYF.

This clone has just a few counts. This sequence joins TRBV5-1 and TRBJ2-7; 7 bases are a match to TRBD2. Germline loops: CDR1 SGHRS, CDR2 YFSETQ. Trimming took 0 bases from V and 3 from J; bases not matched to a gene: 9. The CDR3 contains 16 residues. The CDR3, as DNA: TGCGCCAGCAGCTTGGGAGGCGGGGGTTCCCTCTACGAGCAGTACTTC. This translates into CASSLGGGGSLYEQYF. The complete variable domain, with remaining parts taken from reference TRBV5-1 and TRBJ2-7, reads KAGVTQTPRYLIKTRGQQVTLSCSPISGHRSVSWYQQTPGQGLQFLFEYFSETQRNKGNFPGRFSGRQFSNSRSEMNVSTLELGDSALYLCASSLGGGGSLYEQYFGPGTRLTVT.

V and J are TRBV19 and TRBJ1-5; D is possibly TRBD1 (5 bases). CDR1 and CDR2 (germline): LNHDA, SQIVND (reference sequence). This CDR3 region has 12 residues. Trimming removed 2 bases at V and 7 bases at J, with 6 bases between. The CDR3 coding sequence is TGTGCCAGTAGTATAAGGGGCCAGCCCCAGCATTTT. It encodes CASSIRGQPQHF.

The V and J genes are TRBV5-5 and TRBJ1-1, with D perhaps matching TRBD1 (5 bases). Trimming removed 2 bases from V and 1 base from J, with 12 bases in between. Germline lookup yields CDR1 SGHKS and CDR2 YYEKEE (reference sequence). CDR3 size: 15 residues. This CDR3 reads CASSLFGGSNTEAFF. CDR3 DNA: TGTGCCAGCAGCTTATTCGGGGGTTCGAACACTGAAGCTTTCTTT. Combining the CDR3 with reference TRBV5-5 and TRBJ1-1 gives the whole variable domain DAGVTQSPTHLIKTRGQQVTLRCSPISGHKSVSWYQQVLGQGPQFIFQYYEKEERGRGNFPDRFSARQFPNYSSELNVNALLLGDSALYLCASSLFGGSNTEAFFGQGTRLTVV.

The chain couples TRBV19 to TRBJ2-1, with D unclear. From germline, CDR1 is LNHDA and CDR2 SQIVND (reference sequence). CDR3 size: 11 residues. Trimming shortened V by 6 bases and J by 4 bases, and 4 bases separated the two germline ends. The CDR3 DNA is TGTGCCAGTAGCAGTTACAATGAGCAGTTCTTC. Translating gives CASSSYNEQFF.

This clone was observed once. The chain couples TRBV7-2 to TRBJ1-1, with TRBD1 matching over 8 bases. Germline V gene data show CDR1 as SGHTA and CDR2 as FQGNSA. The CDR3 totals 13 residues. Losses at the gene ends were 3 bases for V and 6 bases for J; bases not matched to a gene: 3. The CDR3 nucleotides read TGTGCCAGCAGCTTCAGGGGGCGGGCTGAAGCTTTCTTT. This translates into CASSFRGRAEAFF.

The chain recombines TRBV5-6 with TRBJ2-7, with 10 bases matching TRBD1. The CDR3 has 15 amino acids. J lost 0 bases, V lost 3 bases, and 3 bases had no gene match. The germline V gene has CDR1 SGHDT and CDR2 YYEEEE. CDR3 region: CASSSTGGISYEQYF. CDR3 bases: TGTGCCAGCAGCTCGACAGGGGGCATCTCCTACGAGCAGTACTTC.

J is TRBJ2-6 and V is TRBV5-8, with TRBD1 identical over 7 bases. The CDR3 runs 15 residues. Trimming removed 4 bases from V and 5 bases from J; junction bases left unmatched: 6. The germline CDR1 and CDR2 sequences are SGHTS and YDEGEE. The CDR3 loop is CASSQLGQRANVLTF. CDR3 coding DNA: TGTGCCAGCAGCCAACTGGGACAGAGGGCCAACGTCCTGACTTTC. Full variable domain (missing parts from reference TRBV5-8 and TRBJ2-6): EAGVTQSPTHLIKTRGQQATLRCSPISGHTSVYWYQQALGLGLQFLLWYDEGEERNRGNFPPRFSGRQFPNYSSELNVNALELEDSALYLCASSQLGQRANVLTFGAGSRLTVL.

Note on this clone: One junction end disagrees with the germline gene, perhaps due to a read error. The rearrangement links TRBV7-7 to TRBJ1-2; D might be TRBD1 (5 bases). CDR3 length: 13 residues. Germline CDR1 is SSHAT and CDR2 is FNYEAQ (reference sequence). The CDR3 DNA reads TGTGCTAGCAGCTTACGGGGGAACTATGGCTACACCTTC. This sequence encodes CASSLRGNYGYTF. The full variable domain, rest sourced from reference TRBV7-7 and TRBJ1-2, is GAGVSQSPRYKVTKRGQDVTLRCDPISSHATLYWYQQALGQGPEFLTYFNYEAQPDKSGLPSDRFSAERPEGSISTLTIQRTEQRDSAMYRCASSLRGNYGYTFGSGTRLTVV.

The CDR3 is CASSSRSRGHEQYF. The CDR3 region has the DNA TGTGCCAGCAGCTCCCGATCCAGGGGCCACGAGCAGTACTTC. The rearrangement joins TRBV5-4 to TRBJ2-7, with D perhaps TRBD1 (6 bases). CDR1 is SGHNT and CDR2 is YYREEE in the germline V gene (reference sequence). This CDR3 region has 14 residues. The V end was cut by 3 bases, the J end by 5 bases, with 15 bases between.

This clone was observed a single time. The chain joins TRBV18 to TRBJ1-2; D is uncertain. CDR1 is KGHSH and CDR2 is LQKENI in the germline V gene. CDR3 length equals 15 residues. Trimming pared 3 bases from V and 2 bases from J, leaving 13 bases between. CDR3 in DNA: TGTGCCAGCTCACCGGTAGGAGATGCCAACTATGGCTACACCTTC. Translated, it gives CASSPVGDANYGYTF.

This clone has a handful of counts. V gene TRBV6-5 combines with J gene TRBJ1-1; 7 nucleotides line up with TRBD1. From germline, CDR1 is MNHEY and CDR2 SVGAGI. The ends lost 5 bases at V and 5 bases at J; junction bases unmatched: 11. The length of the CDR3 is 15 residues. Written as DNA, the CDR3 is TGTGCCAGCAGTCTGAATTCAGGGGGTCGGACTGAAGCTTTCTTT. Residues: CASSLNSGGRTEAFF.